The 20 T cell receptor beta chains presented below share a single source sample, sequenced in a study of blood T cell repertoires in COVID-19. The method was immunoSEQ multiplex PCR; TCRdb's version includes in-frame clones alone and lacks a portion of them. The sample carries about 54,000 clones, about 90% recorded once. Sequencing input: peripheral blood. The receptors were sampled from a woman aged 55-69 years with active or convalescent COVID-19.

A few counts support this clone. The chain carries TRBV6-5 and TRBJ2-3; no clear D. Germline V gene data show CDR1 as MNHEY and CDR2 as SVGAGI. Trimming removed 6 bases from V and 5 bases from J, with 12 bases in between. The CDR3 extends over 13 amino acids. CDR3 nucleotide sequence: TGTGCCAGCAGGTCCGGCTGGAGAGATACGCAGTATTTT. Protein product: CASRSGWRDTQYF.

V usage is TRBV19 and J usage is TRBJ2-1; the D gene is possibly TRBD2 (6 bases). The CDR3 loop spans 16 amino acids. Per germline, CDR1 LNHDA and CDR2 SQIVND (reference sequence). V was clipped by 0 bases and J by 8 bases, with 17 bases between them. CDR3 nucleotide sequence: TGTGCCAGTAGTATAGAATTGGGCGGGGTTATGGATGAGCAGTTCTTC. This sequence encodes CASSIELGGVMDEQFF.

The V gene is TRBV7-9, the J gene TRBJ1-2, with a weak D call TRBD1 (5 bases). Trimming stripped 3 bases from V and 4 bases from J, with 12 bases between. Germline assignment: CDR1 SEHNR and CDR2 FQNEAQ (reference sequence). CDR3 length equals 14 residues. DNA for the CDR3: TGTGCCAGCAGCTTTGGACAAGACTTCTATGGCTACACCTTC. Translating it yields CASSFGQDFYGYTF.

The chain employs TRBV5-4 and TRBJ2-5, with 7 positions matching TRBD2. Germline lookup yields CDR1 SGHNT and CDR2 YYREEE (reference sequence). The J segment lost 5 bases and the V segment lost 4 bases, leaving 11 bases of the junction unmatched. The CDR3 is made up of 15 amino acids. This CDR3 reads CASSVGLGVRETQYF. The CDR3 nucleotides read TGTGCCAGCAGCGTCGGACTAGGGGTCCGGGAGACCCAGTACTTC.

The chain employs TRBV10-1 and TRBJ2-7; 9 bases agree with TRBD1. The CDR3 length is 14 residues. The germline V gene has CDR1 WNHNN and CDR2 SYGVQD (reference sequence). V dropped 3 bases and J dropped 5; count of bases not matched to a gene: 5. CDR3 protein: CASSESGTGNEQYF. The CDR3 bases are TGCGCCAGCAGTGAATCCGGGACAGGGAACGAGCAGTACTTC.

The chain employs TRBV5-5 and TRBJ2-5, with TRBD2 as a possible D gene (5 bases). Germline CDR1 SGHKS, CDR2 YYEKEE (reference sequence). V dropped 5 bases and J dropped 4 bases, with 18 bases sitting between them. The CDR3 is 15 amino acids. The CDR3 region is CASRPSGGSGETQYF. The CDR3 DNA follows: TGTGCCAGCAGACCCTCCGGAGGATCAGGAGAGACCCAGTACTTC.

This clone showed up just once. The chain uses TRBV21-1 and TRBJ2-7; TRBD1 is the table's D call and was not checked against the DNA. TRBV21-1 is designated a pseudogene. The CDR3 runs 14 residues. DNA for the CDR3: TGTGCCAGCAGCCCAACAGGGGAAGAGGACGAGCAGTACTTC. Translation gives CASSPTGEEDEQYF.

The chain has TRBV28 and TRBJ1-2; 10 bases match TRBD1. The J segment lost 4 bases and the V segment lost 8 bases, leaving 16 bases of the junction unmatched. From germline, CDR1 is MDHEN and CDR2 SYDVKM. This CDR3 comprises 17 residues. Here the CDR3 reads CASFEDEGTGASYGYTF. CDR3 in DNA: TGTGCCAGCTTTGAAGATGAGGGGACAGGGGCTTCCTATGGCTACACCTTC.

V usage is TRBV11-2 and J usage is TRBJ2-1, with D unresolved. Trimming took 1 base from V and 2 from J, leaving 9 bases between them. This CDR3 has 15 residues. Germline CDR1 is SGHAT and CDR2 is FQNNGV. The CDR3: CASSLVPQTYNEQFF. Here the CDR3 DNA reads TGTGCCAGCAGCTTAGTCCCGCAGACCTACAATGAGCAGTTCTTC. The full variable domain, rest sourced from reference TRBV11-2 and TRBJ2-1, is EAGVAQSPRYKIIEKRQSVAFWCNPISGHATLYWYQQILGQGPKLLIQFQNNGVVDDSQLPKDRFSAERLKGVDSTLKIQPAKLEDSAVYLCASSLVPQTYNEQFFGPGTRLTVL.

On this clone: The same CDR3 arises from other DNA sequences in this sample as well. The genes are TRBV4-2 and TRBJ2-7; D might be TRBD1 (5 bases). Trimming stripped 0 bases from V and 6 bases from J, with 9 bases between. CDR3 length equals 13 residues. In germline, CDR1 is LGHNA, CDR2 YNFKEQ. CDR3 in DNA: TGTGCCAGCAGCCAAGAAACAGGCGGCGAGCAGTACTTC. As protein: CASSQETGGEQYF.

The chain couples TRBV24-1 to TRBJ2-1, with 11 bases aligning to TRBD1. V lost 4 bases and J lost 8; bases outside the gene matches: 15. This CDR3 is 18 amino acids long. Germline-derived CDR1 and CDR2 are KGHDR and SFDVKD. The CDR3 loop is CATSDQTPGQGVTDEQFF. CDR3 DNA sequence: TGTGCCACCAGTGACCAGACGCCGGGACAGGGGGTGACGGATGAGCAGTTCTTC.

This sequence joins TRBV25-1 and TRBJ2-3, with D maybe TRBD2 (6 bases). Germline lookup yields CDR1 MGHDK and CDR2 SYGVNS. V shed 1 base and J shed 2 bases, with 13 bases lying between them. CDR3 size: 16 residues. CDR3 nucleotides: TGTGCCAGCAGTGAATCACGGGCGGGGAACACAGATACGCAGTATTTT. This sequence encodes CASSESRAGNTDTQYF.

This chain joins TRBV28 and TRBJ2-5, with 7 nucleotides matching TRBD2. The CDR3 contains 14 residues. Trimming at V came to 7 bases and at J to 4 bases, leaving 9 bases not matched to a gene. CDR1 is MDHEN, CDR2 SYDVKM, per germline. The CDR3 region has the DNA TGTGCCAGCAACCCGGGAGGACTAGGAGAGACCCAGTACTTC. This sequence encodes CASNPGGLGETQYF.

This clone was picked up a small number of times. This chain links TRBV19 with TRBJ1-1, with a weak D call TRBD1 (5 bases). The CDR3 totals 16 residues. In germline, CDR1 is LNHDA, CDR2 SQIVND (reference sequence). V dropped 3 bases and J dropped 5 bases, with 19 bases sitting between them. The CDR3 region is CASSILSGARVTEAFF. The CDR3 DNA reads TGTGCCAGTAGTATCTTGTCTGGGGCCAGGGTTACTGAAGCTTTCTTT.

Here the CDR3 DNA reads TGTGCCAGTACAGGGACCTCCTACGAGCAGTACTTC. This sequence encodes CASTGTSYEQYF. This chain uses TRBV6-5 with TRBJ2-7; D is possibly TRBD1 (6 bases). The germline CDR1 and CDR2 sequences are MNHEY and SVGAGI. V was cut by 9 bases and J by 0 bases, with 9 bases left in between. The CDR3 is 12 residues long.

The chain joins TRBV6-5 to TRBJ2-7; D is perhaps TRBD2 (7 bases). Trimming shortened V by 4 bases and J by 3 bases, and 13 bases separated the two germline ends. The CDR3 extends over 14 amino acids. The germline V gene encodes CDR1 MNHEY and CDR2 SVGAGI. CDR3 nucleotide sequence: TGTGCCAGCAGTTTTCGGGGGGCCCTCTACGAGCAGTACTTC. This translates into CASSFRGALYEQYF.

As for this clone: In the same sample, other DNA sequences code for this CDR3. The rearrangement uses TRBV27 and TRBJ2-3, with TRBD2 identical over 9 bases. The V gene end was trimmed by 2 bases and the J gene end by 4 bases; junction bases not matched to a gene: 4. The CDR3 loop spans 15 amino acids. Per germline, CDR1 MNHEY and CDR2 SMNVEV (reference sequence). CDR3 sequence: CASSLRGGRADTQYF. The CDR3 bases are TGTGCCAGCAGTTTAAGGGGCGGGAGGGCAGATACGCAGTATTTT.

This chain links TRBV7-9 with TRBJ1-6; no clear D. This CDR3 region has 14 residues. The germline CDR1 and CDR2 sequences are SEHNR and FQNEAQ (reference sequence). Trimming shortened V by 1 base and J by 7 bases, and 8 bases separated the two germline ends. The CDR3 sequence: CASSLGQNNSPLHF. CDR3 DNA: TGTGCCAGCAGCTTAGGGCAGAACAATTCACCCCTCCACTTT.

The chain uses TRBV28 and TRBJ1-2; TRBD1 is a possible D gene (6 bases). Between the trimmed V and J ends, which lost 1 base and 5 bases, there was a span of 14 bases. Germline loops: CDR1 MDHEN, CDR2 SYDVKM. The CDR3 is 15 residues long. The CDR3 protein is CASSLSSGQGYGYTF. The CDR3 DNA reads TGTGCCAGCAGTTTATCCTCCGGCCAGGGGTATGGCTACACCTTC.

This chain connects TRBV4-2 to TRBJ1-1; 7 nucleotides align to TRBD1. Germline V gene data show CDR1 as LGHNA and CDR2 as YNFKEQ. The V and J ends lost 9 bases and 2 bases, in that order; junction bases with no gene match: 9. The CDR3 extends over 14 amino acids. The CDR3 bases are TGTGCCAGTGTCGCGGGACAGACAAACACTGAAGCTTTCTTT. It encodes CASVAGQTNTEAFF.